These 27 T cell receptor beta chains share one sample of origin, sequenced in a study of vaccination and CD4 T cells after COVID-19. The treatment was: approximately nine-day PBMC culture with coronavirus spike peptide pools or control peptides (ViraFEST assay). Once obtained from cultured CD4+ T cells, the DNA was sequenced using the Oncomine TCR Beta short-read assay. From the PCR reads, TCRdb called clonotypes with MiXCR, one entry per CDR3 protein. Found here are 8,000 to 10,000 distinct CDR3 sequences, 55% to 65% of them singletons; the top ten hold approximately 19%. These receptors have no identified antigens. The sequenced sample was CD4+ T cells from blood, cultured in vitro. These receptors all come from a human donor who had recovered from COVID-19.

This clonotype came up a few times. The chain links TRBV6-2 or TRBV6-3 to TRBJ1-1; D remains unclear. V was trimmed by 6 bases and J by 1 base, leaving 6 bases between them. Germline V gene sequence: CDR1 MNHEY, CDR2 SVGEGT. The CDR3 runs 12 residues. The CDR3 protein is CASREGNTEAFF. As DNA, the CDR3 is TGTGCCAGCAGGGAGGGGAACACTGAAGCTTTCTTT.

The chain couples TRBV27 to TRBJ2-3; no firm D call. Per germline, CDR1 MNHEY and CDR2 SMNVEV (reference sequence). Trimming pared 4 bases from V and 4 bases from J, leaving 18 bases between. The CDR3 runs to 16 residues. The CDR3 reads CASSSPDMGWPDTQYF. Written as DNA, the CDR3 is TGTGCCAGCAGTTCCCCCGACATGGGATGGCCAGATACGCAGTATTTT.

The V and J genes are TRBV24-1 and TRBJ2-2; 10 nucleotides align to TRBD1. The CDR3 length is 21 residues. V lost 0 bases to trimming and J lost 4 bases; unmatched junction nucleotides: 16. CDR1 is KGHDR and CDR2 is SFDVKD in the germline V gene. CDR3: CATSDLHSGQGRYPSTGELFF. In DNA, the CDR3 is TGTGCCACCAGTGATTTGCATTCGGGACAGGGGCGATACCCGAGCACCGGGGAGCTGTTTTTT.

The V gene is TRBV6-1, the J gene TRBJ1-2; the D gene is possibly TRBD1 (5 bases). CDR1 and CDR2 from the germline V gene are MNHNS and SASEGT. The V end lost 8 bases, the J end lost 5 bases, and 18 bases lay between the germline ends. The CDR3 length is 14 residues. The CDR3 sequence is CASCPVGEGYGYTF. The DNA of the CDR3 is TGTGCCAGCTGCCCGGTGGGTGAGGGGTATGGCTACACCTTC.

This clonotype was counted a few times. CDR3 loop: CSVGEQPIFTPLHF. The CDR3 DNA reads TGCAGCGTTGGAGAGCAGCCTATATTTACACCCCTCCACTTT. The V call is TRBV29-1, the J call TRBJ1-6, with no clear D. The V end lost 4 bases, the J end lost 11 bases, and 18 bases lay between the germline ends. This CDR3 comprises 14 residues. Germline V CDR1 and CDR2: SQVTM, ANQGSEA.

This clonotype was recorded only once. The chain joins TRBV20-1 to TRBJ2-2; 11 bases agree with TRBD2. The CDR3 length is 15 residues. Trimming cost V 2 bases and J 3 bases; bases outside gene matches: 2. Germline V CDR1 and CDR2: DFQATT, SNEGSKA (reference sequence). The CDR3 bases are TGCAGTGCTAGAATAGCGGGGGGGTACACCGGGGAGCTGTTTTTT. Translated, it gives CSARIAGGYTGELFF.

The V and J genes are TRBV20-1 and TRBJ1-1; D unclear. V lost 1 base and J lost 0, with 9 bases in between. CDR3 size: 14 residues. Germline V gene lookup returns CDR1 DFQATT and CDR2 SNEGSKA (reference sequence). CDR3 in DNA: TGCAGTGCTAGAGCCTACAGCTTGAACACTGAAGCTTTCTTT. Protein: CSARAYSLNTEAFF.

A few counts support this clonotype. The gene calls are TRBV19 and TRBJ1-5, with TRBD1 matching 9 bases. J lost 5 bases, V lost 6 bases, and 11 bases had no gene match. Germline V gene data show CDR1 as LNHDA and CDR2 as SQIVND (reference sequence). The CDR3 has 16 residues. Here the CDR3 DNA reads TGTGCCAGTAGGGCCGCACGAGGACAGGGGCATCAGCCCCAGCATTTT. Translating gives CASRAARGQGHQPQHF. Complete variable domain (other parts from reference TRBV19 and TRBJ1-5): DGGITQSPKYLFRKEGQNVTLSCEQNLNHDAMYWYRQDPGQGLRLIYYSQIVNDFQKGDIAEGYSVSREKKESFPLTVTSAQKNPTAFYLCASRAARGQGHQPQHFGDGTRLSIL.

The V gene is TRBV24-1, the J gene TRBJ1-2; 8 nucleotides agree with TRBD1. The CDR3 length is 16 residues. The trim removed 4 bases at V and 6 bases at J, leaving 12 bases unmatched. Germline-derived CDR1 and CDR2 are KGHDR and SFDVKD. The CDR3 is CATSDPRKDRVHGYTF. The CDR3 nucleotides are TGTGCCACCAGTGACCCCAGAAAGGACAGGGTACATGGCTACACCTTC.

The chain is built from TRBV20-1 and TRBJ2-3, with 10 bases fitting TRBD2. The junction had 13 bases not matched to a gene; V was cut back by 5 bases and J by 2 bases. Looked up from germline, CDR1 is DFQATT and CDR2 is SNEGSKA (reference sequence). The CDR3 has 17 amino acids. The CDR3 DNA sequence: TGCAGTGCTTGCTACCCCGGGACTAGCGCCCACACAGATACGCAGTATTTT. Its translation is CSACYPGTSAHTDTQYF.

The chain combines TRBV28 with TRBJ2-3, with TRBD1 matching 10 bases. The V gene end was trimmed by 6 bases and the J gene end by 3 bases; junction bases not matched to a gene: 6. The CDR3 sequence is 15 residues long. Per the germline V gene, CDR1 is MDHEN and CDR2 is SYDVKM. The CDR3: CASRTGGRGTDTQYF. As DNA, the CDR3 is TGTGCCAGCAGGACAGGGGGCAGGGGAACAGATACGCAGTATTTT.

In DNA form, the CDR3 reads TGTGCCAGCAGCTCCTCTAGCGGGGGCTACGAGCAGTACTTC. Encoded protein: CASSSSSGGYEQYF. The chain has TRBV7-3 and TRBJ2-1, with 10 bases that match TRBD2. The J call may not be correct, given that the DNA end is closer to TRBJ2-7. Germline V lookup: CDR1 SGHTA, CDR2 FQGTGA. The length of the CDR3 is 14 residues.

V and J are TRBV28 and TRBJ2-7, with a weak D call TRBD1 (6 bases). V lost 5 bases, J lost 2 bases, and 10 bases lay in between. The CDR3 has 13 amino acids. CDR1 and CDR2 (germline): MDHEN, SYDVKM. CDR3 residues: CASSLTGTYEQYF. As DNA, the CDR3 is TGTGCCAGCAGTCTAACAGGGACCTACGAGCAGTACTTC.

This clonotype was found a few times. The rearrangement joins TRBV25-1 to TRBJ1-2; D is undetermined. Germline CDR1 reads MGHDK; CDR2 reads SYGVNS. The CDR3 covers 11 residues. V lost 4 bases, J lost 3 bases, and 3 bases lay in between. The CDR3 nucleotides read TGTGCCAGCAGTGTATACTATGGCTACACCTTC. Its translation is CASSVYYGYTF.

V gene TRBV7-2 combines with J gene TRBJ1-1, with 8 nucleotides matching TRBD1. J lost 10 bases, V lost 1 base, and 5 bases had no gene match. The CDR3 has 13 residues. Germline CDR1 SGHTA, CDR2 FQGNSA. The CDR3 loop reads CASSLGQGARAFF. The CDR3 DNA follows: TGTGCCAGCAGCTTAGGGCAGGGGGCGAGAGCTTTCTTT.

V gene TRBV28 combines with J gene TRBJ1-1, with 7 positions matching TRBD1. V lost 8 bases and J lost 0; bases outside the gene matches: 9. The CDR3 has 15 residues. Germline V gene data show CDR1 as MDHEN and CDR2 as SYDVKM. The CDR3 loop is CASAVQGGMNTEAFF. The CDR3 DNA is TGTGCCAGCGCTGTCCAAGGGGGCATGAACACTGAAGCTTTCTTT.

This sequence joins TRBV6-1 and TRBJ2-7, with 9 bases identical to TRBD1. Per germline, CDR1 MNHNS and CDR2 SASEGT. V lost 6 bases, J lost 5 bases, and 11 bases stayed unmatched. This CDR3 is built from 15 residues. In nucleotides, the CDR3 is TGTGCCAGCAGCACACTCCGGGACAGGGCACACGAGCAGTACTTC. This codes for CASSTLRDRAHEQYF.

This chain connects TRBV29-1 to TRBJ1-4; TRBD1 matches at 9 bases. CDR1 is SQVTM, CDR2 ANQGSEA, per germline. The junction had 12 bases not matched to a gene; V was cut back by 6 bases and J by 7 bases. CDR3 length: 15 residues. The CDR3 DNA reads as TGCAGCGTCTCCAGGGGGGGACAGGGAGGTGAAAAACTGTTTTTT. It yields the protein CSVSRGGQGGEKLFF.

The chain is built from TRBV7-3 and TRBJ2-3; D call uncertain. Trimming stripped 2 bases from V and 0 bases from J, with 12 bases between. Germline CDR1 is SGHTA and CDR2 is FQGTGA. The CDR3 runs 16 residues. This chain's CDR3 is CASSLGVDISTDTQYF. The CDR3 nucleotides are TGTGCCAGCAGCTTAGGTGTTGACATAAGCACAGATACGCAGTATTTT. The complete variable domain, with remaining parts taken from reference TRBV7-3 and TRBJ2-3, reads GAGVSQTPSNKVTEKGKYVELRCDPISGHTALYWYRQSLGQGPEFLIYFQGTGAADDSGLPNDRFFAVRPEGSVSTLKIQRTERGDSAVYLCASSLGVDISTDTQYFGPGTRLTVL.

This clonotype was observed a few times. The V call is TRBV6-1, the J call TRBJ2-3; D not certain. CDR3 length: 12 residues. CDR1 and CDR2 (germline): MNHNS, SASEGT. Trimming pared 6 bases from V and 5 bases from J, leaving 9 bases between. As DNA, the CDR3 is TGTGCCAGCAGCGCTTGGGAAGATACGCAGTATTTT. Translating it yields CASSAWEDTQYF.

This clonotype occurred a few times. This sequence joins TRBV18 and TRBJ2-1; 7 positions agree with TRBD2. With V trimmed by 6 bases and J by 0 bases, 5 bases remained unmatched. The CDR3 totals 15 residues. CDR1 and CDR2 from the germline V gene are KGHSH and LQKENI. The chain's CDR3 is CASSQLAASYNEQFF. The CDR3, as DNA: TGTGCCAGCTCTCAGCTAGCGGCCTCCTACAATGAGCAGTTCTTC.

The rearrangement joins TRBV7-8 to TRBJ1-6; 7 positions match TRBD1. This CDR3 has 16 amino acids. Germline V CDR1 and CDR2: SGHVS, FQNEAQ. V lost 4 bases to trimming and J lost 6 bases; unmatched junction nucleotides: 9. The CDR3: CASSSEGQMTNSPLHF. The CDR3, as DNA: TGTGCCAGCAGCTCAGAGGGACAGATGACTAATTCACCCCTCCACTTT.

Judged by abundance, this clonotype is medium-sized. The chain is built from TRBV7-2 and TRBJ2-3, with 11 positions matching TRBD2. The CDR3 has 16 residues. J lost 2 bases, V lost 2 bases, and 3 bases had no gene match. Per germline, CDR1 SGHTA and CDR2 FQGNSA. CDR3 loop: CASSLRLAGLTDTQYF. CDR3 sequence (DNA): TGTGCCAGCAGCTTACGACTAGCGGGGCTCACAGATACGCAGTATTTT.

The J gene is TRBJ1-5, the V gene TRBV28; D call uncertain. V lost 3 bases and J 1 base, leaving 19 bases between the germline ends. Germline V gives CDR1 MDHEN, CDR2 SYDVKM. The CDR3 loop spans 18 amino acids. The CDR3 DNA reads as TGTGCCAGCAGTTTTCCCGGGTCGGGTTTGGGAAGCAATCAGCCCCAGCATTTT. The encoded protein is CASSFPGSGLGSNQPQHF.

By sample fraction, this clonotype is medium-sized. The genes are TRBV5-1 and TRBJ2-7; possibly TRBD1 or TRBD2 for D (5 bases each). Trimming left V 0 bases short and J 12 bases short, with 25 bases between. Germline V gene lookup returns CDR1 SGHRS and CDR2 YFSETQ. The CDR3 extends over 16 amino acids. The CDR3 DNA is TGCGCCAGCAGCTTGGGGGACCCCGGAAGCGGCAGGGTTGGGTACTTC. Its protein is CASSLGDPGSGRVGYF.

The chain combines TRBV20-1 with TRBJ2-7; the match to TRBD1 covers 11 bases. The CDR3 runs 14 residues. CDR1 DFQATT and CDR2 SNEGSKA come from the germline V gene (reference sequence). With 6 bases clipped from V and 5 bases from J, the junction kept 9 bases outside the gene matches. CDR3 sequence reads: CSALDRGRLDEQYF. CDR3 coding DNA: TGCAGTGCCTTGGACAGGGGGCGCCTCGACGAGCAGTACTTC.

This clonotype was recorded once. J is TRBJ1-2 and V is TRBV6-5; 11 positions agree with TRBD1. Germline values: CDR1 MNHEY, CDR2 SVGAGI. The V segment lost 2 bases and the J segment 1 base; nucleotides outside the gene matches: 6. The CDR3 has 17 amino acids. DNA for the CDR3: TGTGCCAGCAGTTACAGTGGGACAGGGGGACGTAACTATGGCTACACCTTC. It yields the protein CASSYSGTGGRNYGYTF.